Included here is one T cell receptor (beta chain) sequence, with context. Its antigen is as yet unknown. Profiling relied on immunoSEQ multiplex PCR, and the TCRdb table lists in-frame clones only, not all of them. The table records around 1,900,000 clones, just under 95% of them present only once. Naive CD8 cells were CD45RO-negative, positively selected for CCR7, excluding terminally differentiated effector memory CD45RA+ cells. These data originate in a study of shared clonotypes between healthy human individuals. Study results and caveats: The four-donor shared clonotypes exceeded non-shared clonotypes in generation probability, with non-shared ones scoring lower.

This CDR3 is built from 13 residues. Per germline, CDR1 KGHSH and CDR2 LQKENI. Trimming pared 3 bases from V and 8 bases from J, leaving 11 bases between. The rearrangement joins TRBV18 to TRBJ2-1; D is perhaps TRBD1 (7 bases). The sequenced material came from naive CD8+ T cells from PBMCs. This TCR was recovered from a man aged 18 to 30 in good health. Some clones in this sample may be carry-over from other donors' samples. The CDR3 reads CASSPQGGDEQFF. The CDR3 DNA reads TGTGCCAGCTCACCTCAGGGGGGCGATGAGCAGTTCTTC.